This TCR beta chain came from a study of control samples from healthy donors and cancer patients. TCRdb keeps only in-frame clones here, not all; method: immunoSEQ multiplex PCR. The sample yields about 170,000 clones, 93% seen once. Germline-derived CDR1 and CDR2 are LNHDA and SQIVND (reference sequence). This CDR3 contains 14 residues. The V segment lost 6 bases and the J segment 4 bases; nucleotides outside the gene matches: 4. The chain uses TRBV19 and TRBJ1-3; 9 bases fit TRBD1. The clonotype was recovered from a woman aged 60 to 75 in good health. The source material was blood. The CDR3 here is CASRLGTGGNTIYF. In nucleotides, the CDR3 is TGTGCCAGTAGGCTGGGGACAGGGGGAAACACCATATATTTT.